This paragraph covers one TCR beta chain sequence. The antigen remains undetermined. Germline-derived CDR1 and CDR2 are PRHDT and FYEKMQ (reference sequence). This CDR3 contains 14 residues. The data derive from a study of cytomegalovirus exposure and HLA in healthy donors. Across the study: From donors who were HLA-typed, an early data release held 75 million to 85 million unique TCRs.

Each of the donors was a healthy bone marrow donor. Study-wide points: Prediction of most subjects' HLA-A and HLA-B alleles by TCR beta sequences was reportedly accurate. Associated with cytomegalovirus, according to the listing, were 164 TCR beta chains.

The PCR ran on 60 Vbeta and 13 Jbeta primers. This table comes from immunoSEQ multiplex PCR, and its TCRdb copy is limited to in-frame clones, with some not included. This table holds more than 150,000 clones, around 83% found once. The source material was PBMCs. This TCR derives from a man aged 50 or older in good health and CMV-seronegative. The rearrangement uses TRBV13 and TRBJ2-5, with TRBD2 matching 10 bases. The last part of the DNA fits TRBJ2-7 better; the J call may be wrong. The CDR3 coding sequence is TGTGCCAGCAGCCCCGGGACTAGCGAATACGAGCAGTACTTC. It translates to CASSPGTSEYEQYF.